These 17 T cell receptor beta chains were all obtained from the same sample, sequenced in a study of OX40 agonist ivuxolimab in advanced cancers. Some clones are missing from TCRdb's copy, which holds only in-frame ones; the method was immunoSEQ multiplex PCR. The sample yields about 100,000 clones, approximately 90% seen once. This sample comprised CD4+ or CD8+ T cells sorted from blood, obtained in a trial of the OX40 agonist ivuxolimab. Every receptor here comes from an adult with an advanced solid tumor such as melanoma, head and neck, liver or kidney cancer.

Here the CDR3 reads CASSQSTGSYEQYF. The CDR3 DNA is TGCGCCAGCAGTCAATCGACAGGATCCTACGAGCAGTACTTC. The chain links TRBV23-1 to TRBJ2-7; D is possibly TRBD1 (6 bases). TRBV23-1 qualifies as an ORF whose function is uncertain. The V end was cut by 0 bases, the J end by 1 base, with 7 bases between. CDR3 length: 14 residues.

In its sample, this clone was seen once. The chain recombines TRBV2 with TRBJ2-5; D is perhaps TRBD2 (5 bases). V was cut by 8 bases and J by 5 bases, with 15 bases left in between. This CDR3 has 13 residues. Germline V gene sequence: CDR1 SNHLY, CDR2 FYNNEI. CDR3 sequence reads: CASGSGNSETQYF. The CDR3, as DNA: TGTGCCAGCGGGTCGGGGAATTCTGAGACCCAGTACTTC.

This rearrangement joins TRBV7-2 to TRBJ2-7, with D unresolved. This CDR3 is 15 amino acids long. The V gene lost 0 bases and the J gene lost 1 base, with 10 bases spanning the gap. Looked up from germline, CDR1 is SGHTA and CDR2 is FQGNSA. The CDR3 is CASSLASAGSYEQYF. In nucleotides, the CDR3 is TGTGCCAGCAGCTTAGCTTCTGCAGGATCCTACGAGCAGTACTTC.

V usage is TRBV5-1 and J usage is TRBJ2-7, with 7 positions matching TRBD1. The V gene's germline CDR1 is SGHRS and CDR2 YFSETQ. This CDR3 has 18 amino acids. V lost 3 bases and J lost 1; bases outside the gene matches: 16. Here the CDR3 reads CASSSMVSGTVNSYEQYF. In nucleotides, the CDR3 is TGCGCCAGCAGCTCCATGGTTTCCGGGACAGTGAATTCCTACGAGCAGTACTTC.

The chain joins TRBV29-1 to TRBJ1-5, with D uncertain. CDR1 is SQVTM, CDR2 ANQGSEA, per germline. The V end lost 4 bases, the J end lost 7 bases, and 14 bases lay between the germline ends. The CDR3 runs 13 residues. Here the CDR3 reads CSVGWQRSQPQHF. CDR3 coding DNA: TGCAGCGTTGGTTGGCAGCGGTCACAGCCCCAGCATTTT.

The rearrangement uses TRBV15 and TRBJ2-7; a possible D gene is TRBD1 (6 bases). The V gene lost 5 bases and the J gene lost 1 base, with 12 bases spanning the gap. The CDR3 has 14 residues. Germline CDR1 reads LNHNV; CDR2 reads YYDKDF (reference sequence). The CDR3, as DNA: TGTGCCACCAGCTACCGGGACAAGTCCTACGAGCAGTACTTC. Translation: CATSYRDKSYEQYF.

The chain combines TRBV19 with TRBJ2-7; D is undetermined. The CDR3 has 14 amino acids. Germline CDR1 LNHDA, CDR2 SQIVND (reference sequence). With 3 bases removed from V and 6 bases from J, the gap between germline ends came to 15 bases. In DNA, the CDR3 is TGTGCCAGTAGTATGACACCAAACATCGGCGAGCAGTACTTC. Protein: CASSMTPNIGEQYF.

V and J are TRBV2 and TRBJ2-5; D gene unclear. The germline V and J ends were trimmed by 8 bases and 6 bases, with 7 bases remaining between them. The V gene's germline CDR1 is SNHLY and CDR2 FYNNEI. The CDR3 is 10 residues long. The CDR3 region has the DNA TGTGCCAGCCTCCTGCAGACCCAGTACTTC. As protein: CASLLQTQYF.

The chain carries TRBV4-2 and TRBJ2-1; 8 bases map to TRBD2. This CDR3 region has 15 residues. In germline, CDR1 is LGHNA, CDR2 YNFKEQ. V gave up 1 base and J gave up 9 bases; unmatched junction bases: 8. CDR3 coding DNA: TGTGCCAGCAGCCAAGTTGAAACTAGCGGACTTGAGCAGTTCTTC. This sequence encodes CASSQVETSGLEQFF.

The rearrangement uses TRBV11-2 and TRBJ1-5; 9 bases align to TRBD1. There are 15 residues in the CDR3. After removal of 7 bases from V and 4 bases from J, the junction contained 8 bases not matched to a gene. Per germline, CDR1 SGHAT and CDR2 FQNNGV. For the CDR3, the DNA is TGTGCCAGCACCCCCCCGGGACAGGGTAATCAGCCCCAGCATTTT. Protein: CASTPPGQGNQPQHF.

The chain links TRBV6-4 to TRBJ2-1; D might be TRBD2 (5 bases). The CDR3 runs to 13 residues. Trimming shortened V by 5 bases and J by 6 bases, and 11 bases separated the two germline ends. CDR1 is MRHNA and CDR2 is SNTAGT in the germline V gene. CDR3 amino acids: CASSPRSGNEQFF. The CDR3 bases are TGTGCCAGCAGTCCCCGAAGCGGCAATGAGCAGTTCTTC.

The gene calls are TRBV15 and TRBJ2-7; weak D call: TRBD2 (5 bases). The germline gives CDR1 LNHNV, CDR2 YYDKDF (reference sequence). Trimming removed 0 bases from V and 3 bases from J, with 12 bases in between. The CDR3 extends over 15 amino acids. DNA of the CDR3: TGTGCCACCAGCAGAGAGGCGCGGGCATTCTACGAGCAGTACTTC. This codes for CATSREARAFYEQYF.

J is TRBJ2-1 and V is TRBV5-1, with 8 bases lining up with TRBD2. Germline V CDR1 and CDR2: SGHRS, YFSETQ. V was pared by 3 bases and J by 5 bases, with 19 bases of the junction left unmatched. This CDR3 spans 19 amino acids. In DNA, the CDR3 is TGCGCCAGCAGCTCATTAGGTCTTACCGGGACTAGTAACGACAATGAGCAGTTCTTC. This gives the protein CASSSLGLTGTSNDNEQFF.

This sequence joins TRBV7-2 and TRBJ2-1, with TRBD1 as a possible D gene (7 bases). The CDR3 is 16 residues long. V gave up 0 bases and J gave up 5 bases, with 14 bases separating them. Germline assignment: CDR1 SGHTA and CDR2 FQGNSA. CDR3 residues: CASSLAGAGGNNEQFF. The CDR3 DNA follows: TGTGCCAGCAGCTTAGCCGGGGCAGGGGGGAACAATGAGCAGTTCTTC. Using reference TRBV7-2 and TRBJ2-1 for the parts outside the CDR3, the full variable domain is GAGVSQSPSNKVTEKGKDVELRCDPISGHTALYWYRQSLGQGLEFLIYFQGNSAPDKSGLPSDRFSAERTGGSVSTLTIQRTQQEDSAVYLCASSLAGAGGNNEQFFGPGTRLTVL.

The chain employs TRBV12-5 and TRBJ2-7, with D possibly being TRBD1 or TRBD2 (6 bases each). The length of the CDR3 is 12 residues. Trimming removed 7 bases from V and 6 bases from J, with 13 bases in between. CDR1 LGHNT and CDR2 FRNRAP come from the germline V gene. The CDR3 nucleotides read TGTGCTAGTGCCCTAGGGGGAGGCGAGCAGTACTTC. Translation gives CASALGGGEQYF. Complete variable domain (other parts from reference TRBV12-5 and TRBJ2-7): DARVTQTPRHKVTEMGQEVTMRCQPILGHNTVFWYRQTMMQGLELLAYFRNRAPLDDSGMPKDRFSAEMPDATLATLKIQPSEPRDSAVYFCASALGGGEQYFGPGTRLTVT.

The CDR3 nucleotides read TGCGCCAGCAGCTTGGCGGCGGCCCCTAACACTGAAGCTTTCTTT. Its translation is CASSLAAAPNTEAFF. The V and J genes are TRBV5-1 and TRBJ1-1; no definite D call. The length of the CDR3 is 15 residues. Germline V gene data show CDR1 as SGHRS and CDR2 as YFSETQ. V was trimmed by 0 bases and J by 2 bases, leaving 11 bases between them.

This clone was seen just once. The chain couples TRBV6-5 to TRBJ1-4; D unresolved. The CDR3 contains 14 residues. Per germline, CDR1 MNHEY and CDR2 SVGAGI. V was cut by 7 bases and J by 8 bases, with 17 bases left in between. CDR3 nucleotides: TGTGCCAGCACCGACCCCCGGGTTGGGGAAAAACTGTTTTTT. This codes for CASTDPRVGEKLFF.